The next 21 T cell receptor beta chains were all read from a single sample in a study of blood T cells in healthy people across ages. Together with a sample-barcoded 5' primer, a J-beta primer mix was included in a second PCR lasting 7 to 11 cycles. TCRdb processed the 5' RACE reads anew with MiXCR; each CDR3 protein has one entry. Of some 1.6 million distinct CDR3 sequences listed, almost 35% are singletons. The sample comprised blood. The receptors here all came from a woman in her 30s in good health.

This clonotype was counted a single time. A read error may account for a junction end that differs from germline. The rearrangement uses TRBV12-3 or TRBV12-4 and TRBJ1-1, with unresolved D. The length of the CDR3 is 14 residues. For the CDR3, the DNA is TGTGCCTGCAGTGTGTCCAGAGCGAACACTGAAGCTTTCTTT. Translation: CACSVSRANTEAFF.

The gene calls are TRBV15 and TRBJ2-5; weak D call: TRBD2 (6 bases). Trimming took 0 bases from V and 5 from J, leaving 13 bases between them. This CDR3 is built from 15 residues. The germline gives CDR1 LNHNV, CDR2 YYDKDF (reference sequence). CDR3 in DNA: TGTGCCACCAGCAGAGATGGAGGGGAGTCGGAGACCCAGTACTTC. It is translated as CATSRDGGESETQYF. Combining the CDR3 with reference TRBV15 and TRBJ2-5 gives the whole variable domain DAMVIQNPRYQVTQFGKPVTLSCSQTLNHNVMYWYQQKSSQAPKLLFHYYDKDFNNEADTPDNFQSRRPNTSFCFLDIRSPGLGDTAMYLCATSRDGGESETQYFGPGTRLLVL.

This clonotype came up a few times. The gene calls are TRBV6-5 and TRBJ2-5, with 7 bases lining up with TRBD2. J lost 8 bases, V lost 8 bases, and 14 bases had no gene match. Germline CDR1 and CDR2: MNHEY and SVGAGI. This CDR3 region has 14 residues. This CDR3 reads CASGQQRDPATQYF. DNA for the CDR3: TGTGCCAGCGGCCAACAGCGGGACCCCGCCACCCAGTACTTC.

This clonotype was counted many times. The chain couples TRBV3-1 to TRBJ2-7, with 10 bases lining up with TRBD2. In germline, CDR1 is LGHDT, CDR2 YNNKEL (reference sequence). Trimming took 1 base from V and 7 from J; bases not matched to a gene: 4. The length of the CDR3 is 14 residues. CDR3 loop: CASSQGLAGHEQYF. CDR3 in DNA: TGTGCCAGCAGCCAAGGACTAGCGGGTCATGAGCAGTACTTC.

The chain joins TRBV20-1 to TRBJ1-6; D possibly corresponds to TRBD1 (6 bases). Germline assignment: CDR1 DFQATT and CDR2 SNEGSKA (reference sequence). Trimming left V 5 bases short and J 7 bases short, with 15 bases between. The CDR3 covers 14 residues. As DNA, the CDR3 is TGCAGTGCTGGGACACTTGTTATGAATTCACCCCTCCACTTT. Protein: CSAGTLVMNSPLHF.

This clonotype came up a few times. This rearrangement joins TRBV29-1 to TRBJ2-1, with TRBD2 as a possible D gene (5 bases). In germline, CDR1 is SQVTM, CDR2 ANQGSEA. This CDR3 is 13 amino acids long. V lost 2 bases and J lost 4, with 9 bases in between. The CDR3 protein is CSVEREPYNEQFF. The CDR3 region has the DNA TGCAGCGTTGAAAGGGAGCCTTACAATGAGCAGTTCTTC.

The sample holds a few counts of this clonotype. The rearrangement links TRBV27 to TRBJ2-5; 10 nucleotides align to TRBD2. The V segment lost 5 bases and the J segment 1 base; nucleotides outside the gene matches: 13. The CDR3 is 18 amino acids. Germline V gene data show CDR1 as MNHEY and CDR2 as SMNVEV (reference sequence). The CDR3 DNA reads TGTGCCAGCAGTACCACCAATAGCGGGAGGCCCCTCCAAGAGACCCAGTACTTC. It translates to CASSTTNSGRPLQETQYF.

V is TRBV28 and J is TRBJ2-7, with 8 positions matching TRBD1. V dropped 6 bases and J dropped 3; count of bases not matched to a gene: 10. The germline CDR1 and CDR2 sequences are MDHEN and SYDVKM. This CDR3 comprises 15 residues. CDR3 DNA: TGTGCCAGCAGCGGCCGGGACAGGCGTTACTACGAGCAGTACTTC. This translates into CASSGRDRRYYEQYF. The whole variable domain, remainder taken from reference TRBV28 and TRBJ2-7, is DVKVTQSSRYLVKRTGEKVFLECVQDMDHENMFWYRQDPGLGLRLIYFSYDVKMKEKGDIPEGYSVSREKKERFSLILESASTNQTSMYLCASSGRDRRYYEQYFGPGTRLTVT.

A few counts support this clonotype. The chain employs TRBV7-6 and TRBJ2-5; perhaps TRBD2 as D (6 bases). V was trimmed by 5 bases and J by 3 bases, leaving 22 bases between them. This CDR3 contains 17 residues. CDR1 and CDR2 (germline): SGHVS, FNYEAQ. The CDR3: CASSPAQSAGKEETQYF. The CDR3 DNA sequence: TGTGCCAGCAGCCCCGCCCAGTCGGCGGGGAAAGAAGAGACCCAGTACTTC. The complete variable domain, with remaining parts taken from reference TRBV7-6 and TRBJ2-5, reads GAGVSQSPRYKVTKRGQDVALRCDPISGHVSLYWYRQALGQGPEFLTYFNYEAQQDKSGLPNDRFSAERPEGSISTLTIQRTEQRDSAMYRCASSPAQSAGKEETQYFGPGTRLLVL.

The chain combines TRBV7-2 with TRBJ2-3, with D tentatively TRBD2 (6 bases). The CDR3 extends over 15 amino acids. Trimming took off 5 bases at V and 1 base at J, with 13 bases between the two ends. Germline CDR1 SGHTA, CDR2 FQGNSA. The CDR3 reads CASSHGGNCTDTQYF. The CDR3 DNA sequence: TGTGCCAGCAGCCATGGAGGGAACTGCACAGATACGCAGTATTTT.

This clonotype occurred a few times. The genes are TRBV2 and TRBJ2-7; D remains ambiguous. The CDR3 is 14 residues long. V shed 7 bases and J shed 1 base, with 14 bases lying between them. The germline V gene has CDR1 SNHLY and CDR2 FYNNEI. The CDR3 loop reads CASKVSQTSYEQYF. CDR3 in DNA: TGTGCCAGCAAGGTCAGTCAGACTTCCTACGAGCAGTACTTC.

This clonotype was recorded a few times. This chain uses TRBV2 with TRBJ2-1; D unclear. CDR3 length equals 14 residues. Germline loops: CDR1 SNHLY, CDR2 FYNNEI. V lost 3 bases and J lost 4, with 10 bases in between. The CDR3 loop is CASSDIGKYNEQFF. DNA of the CDR3: TGTGCCAGCAGTGACATCGGAAAGTACAATGAGCAGTTCTTC.

This clonotype appeared a few times. The chain employs TRBV5-1 and TRBJ2-7; possible D gene TRBD1, 6 bases. This CDR3 spans 14 amino acids. V was pared by 6 bases and J by 3 bases, with 16 bases between. Germline V gene data show CDR1 as SGHRS and CDR2 as YFSETQ. CDR3 residues: CASKPPGHIYEQYF. CDR3 sequence (DNA): TGCGCCAGCAAACCCCCGGGACACATCTACGAGCAGTACTTC. Based on the CDR3 plus reference TRBV5-1 and TRBJ2-7, the full variable domain is KAGVTQTPRYLIKTRGQQVTLSCSPISGHRSVSWYQQTPGQGLQFLFEYFSETQRNKGNFPGRFSGRQFSNSRSEMNVSTLELGDSALYLCASKPPGHIYEQYFGPGTRLTVT.

The chain uses TRBV25-1 and TRBJ2-1; TRBD1 might be the D (6 bases). Germline V gene sequence: CDR1 MGHDK, CDR2 SYGVNS. Trimming removed 2 bases from V and 9 bases from J, with 14 bases in between. CDR3 length: 14 residues. The CDR3 sequence is CASSEPQQGTEQFF. Written as DNA, the CDR3 is TGTGCCAGCAGTGAACCCCAACAGGGCACTGAGCAGTTCTTC. Complete variable domain (other parts from reference TRBV25-1 and TRBJ2-1): EADIYQTPRYLVIGTGKKITLECSQTMGHDKMYWYQQDPGMELHLIHYSYGVNSTEKGDLSSESTVSRIRTEHFPLTLESARPSHTSQYLCASSEPQQGTEQFFGPGTRLTVL.

This clonotype was seen at least ten times. This chain connects TRBV29-1 to TRBJ2-1, with 9 positions matching TRBD1. The CDR3 is 16 amino acids. The V gene end was trimmed by 4 bases and the J gene end by 9 bases; junction bases not matched to a gene: 16. Germline lookup yields CDR1 SQVTM and CDR2 ANQGSEA. The CDR3 is CSVVLNGQGILGEQFF. Written as DNA, the CDR3 is TGCAGCGTTGTTTTGAACGGACAGGGGATTTTGGGTGAGCAGTTCTTC.

On this clonotype: A much larger clone differs from this one at a single base, so this may be a read error. CDR3 coding DNA: TGTGCCAGCAGCTATGGAGGACAGGGCATCCGCAATGTGCAGTTCTTC. Residues: CASSYGGQGIRNVQFF. This chain uses TRBV7-2 with TRBJ2-1, with TRBD1 identical over 8 bases. CDR3 length: 16 residues. Germline V gene data show CDR1 as SGHTA and CDR2 as FQGNSA. The complete variable domain, with remaining parts taken from reference TRBV7-2 and TRBJ2-1, reads GAGVSQSPSNKVTEKGKDVELRCDPISGHTALYWYRQSLGQGLEFLIYFQGNSAPDKSGLPSDRFSAERTGGSVSTLTIQRTQQEDSAVYLCASSYGGQGIRNVQFFGPGTRLTVL.

CDR3 in amino acids: CASSWGASERETQYF. The CDR3 region has the DNA TGTGCCAGCAGCTGGGGGGCTAGCGAACGAGAGACCCAGTACTTC. This chain uses TRBV6-1 with TRBJ2-5, with D possibly being TRBD1 or TRBD2 (6 bases each). Between the trimmed V and J ends, which lost 6 bases and 4 bases, there was a span of 18 bases. CDR3 length: 15 residues. Germline V gene lookup returns CDR1 MNHNS and CDR2 SASEGT.

In the case of this clonotype: This sequence may be a read error, since a much larger clone differs from it by one base. The chain has TRBV20-1 and TRBJ1-2; the match to TRBD1 covers 7 bases. V gave up 5 bases and J gave up 4 bases; unmatched junction bases: 4. Per germline, CDR1 DFQATT and CDR2 SNEGSKA (reference sequence). The CDR3 runs to 12 residues. The chain's CDR3 is CSAGTDCYGYTF. The CDR3 DNA is TGCAGTGCTGGGACAGACTGCTATGGCTACACCTTC.

This clonotype has a handful of counts. This chain links TRBV28 with TRBJ2-1, with TRBD2 as a possible D gene (6 bases). Deletions cut 5 bases from V and 6 bases from J, with 17 bases between. The CDR3 consists of 15 residues. Germline V gives CDR1 MDHEN, CDR2 SYDVKM. CDR3: CASSPVREFGNEQFF. CDR3 in DNA: TGTGCCAGCAGTCCCGTTCGGGAGTTTGGCAATGAGCAGTTCTTC.

This clonotype was seen more than once but under ten times. The gene calls are TRBV7-2 and TRBJ2-3, with 9 bases that match TRBD2. The CDR3 has 16 amino acids. Per germline, CDR1 SGHTA and CDR2 FQGNSA. J was trimmed by 5 bases and V by 6 bases; bases with no gene match: 12. The CDR3 nucleotides are TGTGCCAGCAGTTCCCAAGGCGGGAGGGCCATAGATACGCAGTATTTT. This translates into CASSSQGGRAIDTQYF.

Many counts were recorded for this clonotype. The rearrangement links TRBV20-1 to TRBJ2-4, with D perhaps TRBD2 (6 bases). V lost 2 bases to trimming and J lost 5 bases, with 10 bases between them. CDR3 size: 13 residues. CDR1 and CDR2 from the germline V gene are DFQATT and SNEGSKA (reference sequence). DNA of the CDR3: TGCAGTGCTAGACCCCCGGGAGAAAACATTCAGTACTTC. This codes for CSARPPGENIQYF.